The next 25 T cell receptor beta chains were all read from a single sample in a study of CD8+ T cells in alopecia areata. The authors extracted RNA and reverse transcribed it into cDNA as the sequencing template. TCRdb's copy holds only in-frame clones and misses some; the assay was immunoSEQ multiplex PCR. The sample includes around 300,000 clones, over 45% of them seen just once. Treatment: oral pan-JAK inhibitor, 5-10 mg twice daily. The starting material was CD4+ T cells sorted from blood, obtained around week 54, from a patient treated with tofacitinib. These receptors all stem from a human donor with alopecia areata.

This chain links TRBV7-8 with TRBJ1-5; D ambiguous. V lost 5 bases, J lost 2 bases, and 13 bases lay in between. CDR3 length equals 15 residues. CDR1 SGHVS and CDR2 FQNEAQ come from the germline V gene. CDR3 region: CASSPSFVGNQPQHF. CDR3 nucleotide sequence: TGTGCCAGCAGCCCCTCGTTCGTCGGCAATCAGCCCCAGCATTTT.

A single count supports this clone. The V and J genes are TRBV7-9 and TRBJ2-5; no clear D gene. CDR1 is SEHNR, CDR2 FQNEAQ, per germline (reference sequence). The V and J ends lost 5 bases and 5 bases respectively, with 15 bases between them. This CDR3 has 14 residues. In DNA form, the CDR3 reads TGTGCCAGCAGCCCCCGGGCGCCTAGGGAGACCCAGTACTTC. Its protein product is CASSPRAPRETQYF.

This chain uses TRBV9 with TRBJ2-7; D gene unclear. CDR3 size: 12 residues. The V gene's germline CDR1 is SGDLS and CDR2 YYNGEE. Deletions cut 3 bases from V and 5 bases from J, with 9 bases between. The CDR3 spells CASSGVAHEQYF. The DNA of the CDR3 is TGTGCCAGCAGCGGAGTGGCCCACGAGCAGTACTTC. Full variable domain (missing parts from reference TRBV9 and TRBJ2-7): DSGVTQTPKHLITATGQRVTLRCSPRSGDLSVYWYQQSLDQGLQFLIQYYNGEERAKGNILERFSAQQFPDLHSELNLSSLELGDSALYFCASSGVAHEQYFGPGTRLTVT.

The gene calls are TRBV18 and TRBJ2-2, with 10 bases fitting TRBD2. The CDR3 contains 15 residues. Germline trimming cut 6 bases from V and 3 bases from J; bases unmatched to any gene: 4. Germline assignment: CDR1 KGHSH and CDR2 LQKENI. CDR3 in amino acids: CASSGGLADTGELFF. In nucleotides, the CDR3 is TGTGCCAGCTCTGGTGGACTAGCGGACACCGGGGAGCTGTTTTTT.

The rearrangement joins TRBV5-4 to TRBJ1-2; possibly TRBD1 for D (5 bases). CDR3 size: 13 residues. V lost 0 bases and J lost 7, with 10 bases in between. Germline V CDR1 and CDR2: SGHNT, YYREEE (reference sequence). DNA of the CDR3: TGTGCCAGCAGCTTGGAGGGGCTAAGTGGCTACACCTTC. Protein sequence: CASSLEGLSGYTF.

The chain links TRBV23-1 to TRBJ2-1; tentatively, D is TRBD1 or TRBD2 (5 bases each). TRBV23-1 is an ORF, with its function uncertain. V was cut by 0 bases and J by 1 base, with 19 bases left in between. This CDR3 has 19 residues. CDR3 region: CASSQSPRRDGASYNEQFF. The CDR3 DNA follows: TGCGCCAGCAGTCAATCTCCCCGGCGCGACGGGGCATCCTACAATGAGCAGTTCTTC.

This clone has only a few counts. The rearrangement joins TRBV29-1 to TRBJ2-3; the D gene is possibly TRBD2 (5 bases). The CDR3 has 14 amino acids. Germline loops: CDR1 SQVTM, CDR2 ANQGSEA. Trimming stripped 4 bases from V and 2 bases from J, with 13 bases between. Written as DNA, the CDR3 is TGCAGCGTTGGTTCCGGGGTAGACACAGATACGCAGTATTTT. This codes for CSVGSGVDTDTQYF.

This chain uses TRBV7-3 with TRBJ2-7; D remains ambiguous. CDR1 SGHTA and CDR2 FQGTGA come from the germline V gene. Trimming shortened V by 2 bases and J by 0 bases, and 8 bases separated the two germline ends. This CDR3 has 14 residues. Written as DNA, the CDR3 is TGTGCCAGCAGCTTATCGGTAAACTCCTACGAGCAGTACTTC. Its protein product is CASSLSVNSYEQYF.

The chain carries TRBV25-1 and TRBJ2-5; 7 bases match TRBD2. V dropped 5 bases and J dropped 4; count of bases not matched to a gene: 13. The CDR3 is 16 amino acids. Germline CDR1 and CDR2: MGHDK and SYGVNS. The CDR3 coding sequence is TGTGCCAGCAGTCCTTCATTCCCCCCGGGGGGAGAGACCCAGTACTTC. This sequence encodes CASSPSFPPGGETQYF.

This clone has more than one count but fewer than ten. J is TRBJ2-3 and V is TRBV14; no definite D call. The V gene's germline CDR1 is SGHDN and CDR2 FVKESK. Deletions cut 0 bases from V and 8 bases from J, with 9 bases between. The CDR3 loop spans 13 amino acids. CDR3 in DNA: TGTGCCAGCAGCCAAGATAGGTTGGGTACGCAGTATTTT. Translated: CASSQDRLGTQYF.

The rearrangement uses TRBV11-2 and TRBJ2-7; D is uncertain. Germline loops: CDR1 SGHAT, CDR2 FQNNGV. V gave up 4 bases and J gave up 0 bases, with 10 bases separating them. The CDR3 is made up of 14 amino acids. In DNA form, the CDR3 reads TGTGCCAGCAGCTCGACCTCAGGCTCCTACGAGCAGTACTTC. Translation: CASSSTSGSYEQYF.

The J gene is TRBJ2-3, the V gene TRBV7-2; D is uncertain. This CDR3 has 15 residues. The V and J ends lost 2 bases and 2 bases respectively, with 11 bases between them. Per the germline V gene, CDR1 is SGHTA and CDR2 is FQGNSA. As DNA, the CDR3 is TGTGCCAGCAGCTTACAGGCAGGCCCCACAGATACGCAGTATTTT. This encodes CASSLQAGPTDTQYF.

V usage is TRBV15 and J usage is TRBJ1-2, with D uncertain. Trimming removed 0 bases at V and 4 bases at J, with 9 bases between. Germline V gene lookup returns CDR1 LNHNV and CDR2 YYDKDF (reference sequence). The CDR3 has 14 residues. The CDR3 sequence is CATSRDVGGYGYTF. The CDR3 DNA reads as TGTGCCACCAGCAGAGATGTCGGCGGCTATGGCTACACCTTC.

The chain combines TRBV30 with TRBJ2-2; D may be TRBD2 (6 bases). CDR1 and CDR2 (germline): GTSNPN, SVGIG (reference sequence). V was shortened by 2 bases and J by 6 bases, with 7 bases between the two germline ends. There are 12 residues in the CDR3. CDR3 amino acids: CAWSPGAGELFF. CDR3 DNA sequence: TGTGCCTGGAGTCCGGGAGCCGGGGAGCTGTTTTTT.

The chain combines TRBV2 with TRBJ2-3; D perhaps matches TRBD2 (6 bases). V lost 11 bases, J lost 3 bases, and 18 bases lay in between. Looked up from germline, CDR1 is SNHLY and CDR2 is FYNNEI. The length of the CDR3 is 14 residues. The CDR3 DNA reads TGTGCCTCAAGGAGCGGGTCCCGTACAGATACGCAGTATTTT. It is translated as CASRSGSRTDTQYF.

The chain couples TRBV30 to TRBJ1-2; tentatively, D is TRBD1 (5 bases). Trimming removed 2 bases from V and 3 bases from J, with 10 bases in between. Germline CDR1 reads GTSNPN; CDR2 reads SVGIG (reference sequence). The CDR3 loop spans 13 amino acids. CDR3 coding DNA: TGTGCCTGGAGTAAGGGGTGGGACTATGGCTACACCTTC. Amino acid sequence: CAWSKGWDYGYTF.

The genes are TRBV9 and TRBJ2-3; no clear D gene. CDR1 and CDR2 (germline): SGDLS, YYNGEE. CDR3 size: 13 residues. The V gene lost 0 bases and the J gene lost 6 bases, with 8 bases spanning the gap. This CDR3 is CASSVAVRDTQYF. The CDR3 region has the DNA TGTGCCAGCAGCGTAGCGGTGCGGGATACGCAGTATTTT.

This clone was seen only a few times. V gene TRBV29-1 combines with J gene TRBJ2-3, with D uncertain. Germline-derived CDR1 and CDR2 are SQVTM and ANQGSEA. The V gene lost 7 bases and the J gene lost 3 bases, with 8 bases spanning the gap. The CDR3 consists of 11 residues. The CDR3 sequence: CSALKTDTQYF. The CDR3, as DNA: TGCAGCGCTCTGAAGACAGATACGCAGTATTTT.

This clone showed up just a few times. Other DNA sequences in this sample translate to the same CDR3. The V and J genes are TRBV29-1 and TRBJ2-3; the D gene is possibly TRBD1 (6 bases). V lost 3 bases, J lost 3 bases, and 7 bases lay in between. From germline, CDR1 is SQVTM and CDR2 ANQGSEA. CDR3 length: 12 amino acids. CDR3 region: CSVDRGTDTQYF. The CDR3 DNA sequence: TGCAGCGTTGACAGGGGAACAGATACGCAGTATTTT.

The sample holds a few counts of this clone. The V and J genes are TRBV30 and TRBJ1-2; TRBD1 is a possible D gene (5 bases). V was shortened by 5 bases and J by 3 bases, with 10 bases between the two germline ends. The CDR3 has 12 amino acids. CDR1 is GTSNPN, CDR2 SVGIG, per germline (reference sequence). CDR3 residues: CAWSIGDYGYTF. The CDR3 DNA follows: TGTGCCTGGTCTATAGGGGACTATGGCTACACCTTC.

The chain combines TRBV9 with TRBJ2-3; D is unresolved. CDR3 length: 14 amino acids. The V gene's germline CDR1 is SGDLS and CDR2 YYNGEE. V gave up 0 bases and J gave up 0 bases, with 5 bases separating them. As DNA, the CDR3 is TGTGCCAGCAGCGTAGGGATTAGCACAGATACGCAGTATTTT. Translated, it gives CASSVGISTDTQYF.

The rearrangement joins TRBV11-2 to TRBJ2-3; 7 nucleotides line up with TRBD2. After removal of 5 bases from V and 3 bases from J, the junction contained 8 bases not matched to a gene. This CDR3 contains 15 residues. The V gene's germline CDR1 is SGHAT and CDR2 FQNNGV. The CDR3 loop is CASSVGLGWTDTQYF. In DNA, the CDR3 is TGTGCCAGCAGCGTAGGACTAGGTTGGACAGATACGCAGTATTTT.

The genes are TRBV11-2 and TRBJ2-7; perhaps TRBD1 as D (6 bases). V gave up 1 base and J gave up 4 bases, with 11 bases separating them. CDR3 size: 14 residues. Looked up from germline, CDR1 is SGHAT and CDR2 is FQNNGV. CDR3 nucleotides: TGTGCCAGCAGCTTAGTGACACAGGGATACGAGCAGTACTTC. Its protein product is CASSLVTQGYEQYF.

The rearrangement links TRBV5-6 to TRBJ2-7; D is perhaps TRBD1 or TRBD2 (5 bases each). V dropped 4 bases and J dropped 9 bases, with 17 bases sitting between them. Germline CDR1 reads SGHDT; CDR2 reads YYEEEE. This CDR3 has 13 residues. CDR3 residues: CASSHGASLGQYF. The CDR3 DNA is TGTGCCAGCAGCCACGGGGCCAGCTTAGGGCAGTACTTC.

CDR3 DNA: TGTGCCAGCAGCCAGAAGGGGCGAGTCACTGAAGCTTTCTTT. Translation gives CASSQKGRVTEAFF. The J gene is TRBJ1-1, the V gene TRBV4-2; possible D gene TRBD1, 5 bases. This CDR3 is 14 amino acids long. V shed 3 bases and J shed 4 bases, with 12 bases lying between them. CDR1 and CDR2 from the germline V gene are LGHNA and YNFKEQ.